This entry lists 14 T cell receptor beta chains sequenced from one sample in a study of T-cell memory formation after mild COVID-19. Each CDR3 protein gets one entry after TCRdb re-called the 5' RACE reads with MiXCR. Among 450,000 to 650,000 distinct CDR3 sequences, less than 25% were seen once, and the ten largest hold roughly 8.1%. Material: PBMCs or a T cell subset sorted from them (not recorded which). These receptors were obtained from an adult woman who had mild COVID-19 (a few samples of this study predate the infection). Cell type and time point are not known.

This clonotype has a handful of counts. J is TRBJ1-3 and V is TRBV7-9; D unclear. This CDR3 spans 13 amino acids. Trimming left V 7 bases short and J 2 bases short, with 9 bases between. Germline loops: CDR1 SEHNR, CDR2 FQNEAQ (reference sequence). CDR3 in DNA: TGTGCCAGCATCCCGTCGGCTGGAAACACCATATATTTT. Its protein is CASIPSAGNTIYF.

CDR3 DNA sequence: TGTGCCAGCAGCAAGGGACTAGCGGGAGTGGCCGAAAACATTCAGTACTTC. Translation gives CASSKGLAGVAENIQYF. The chain is built from TRBV12-3 or TRBV12-4 and TRBJ2-4, with 14 bases matching TRBD2. Losses at the gene ends were 6 bases for V and 5 bases for J; bases not matched to a gene: 9. This CDR3 has 17 residues.

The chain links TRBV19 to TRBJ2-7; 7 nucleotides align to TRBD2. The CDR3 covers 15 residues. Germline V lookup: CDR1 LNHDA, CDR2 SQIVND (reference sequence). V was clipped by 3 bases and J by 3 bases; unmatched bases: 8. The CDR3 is CASSMGGRGIYEQYF. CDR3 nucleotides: TGTGCCAGTAGTATGGGCGGGAGAGGGATCTACGAGCAGTACTTC.

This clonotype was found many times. The CDR3 DNA follows: TGCAGTGCTAGAGATCCCGGAGCGGGAGCGCGGCAGTTCTTC. It specifies CSARDPGAGARQFF. The V gene is TRBV20-1, the J gene TRBJ2-1; the match to TRBD2 covers 8 bases. Trimming removed 0 bases from V and 12 bases from J; junction bases left unmatched: 10. Germline CDR1 DFQATT, CDR2 SNEGSKA (reference sequence). This CDR3 is built from 14 residues.

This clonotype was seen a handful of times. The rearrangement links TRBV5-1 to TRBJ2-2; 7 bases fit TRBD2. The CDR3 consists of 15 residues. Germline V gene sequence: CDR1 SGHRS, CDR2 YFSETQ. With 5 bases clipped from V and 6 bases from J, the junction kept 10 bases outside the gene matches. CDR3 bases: TGCGCCAGCAGGAAGCCGGGACTACAGGCCGGGGAGCTGTTTTTT. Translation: CASRKPGLQAGELFF.

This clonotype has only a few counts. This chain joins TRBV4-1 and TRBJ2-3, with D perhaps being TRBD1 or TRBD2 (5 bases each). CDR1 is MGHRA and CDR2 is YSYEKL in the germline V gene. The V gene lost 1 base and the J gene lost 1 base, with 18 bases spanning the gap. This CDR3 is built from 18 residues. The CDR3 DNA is TGCGCCAGCAGCCAAGTATTTATCGGGGCGCTGGGCACAGATACGCAGTATTTT. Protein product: CASSQVFIGALGTDTQYF.

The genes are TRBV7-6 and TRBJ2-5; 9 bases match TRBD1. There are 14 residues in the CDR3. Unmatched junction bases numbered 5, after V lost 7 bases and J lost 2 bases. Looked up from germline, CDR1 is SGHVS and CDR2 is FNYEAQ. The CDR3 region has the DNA TGTGCCAGCATTAACAGGGGGCATCAAGAGACCCAGTACTTC. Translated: CASINRGHQETQYF. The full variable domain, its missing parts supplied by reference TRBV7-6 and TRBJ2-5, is GAGVSQSPRYKVTKRGQDVALRCDPISGHVSLYWYRQALGQGPEFLTYFNYEAQQDKSGLPNDRFSAERPEGSISTLTIQRTEQRDSAMYRCASINRGHQETQYFGPGTRLLVL.

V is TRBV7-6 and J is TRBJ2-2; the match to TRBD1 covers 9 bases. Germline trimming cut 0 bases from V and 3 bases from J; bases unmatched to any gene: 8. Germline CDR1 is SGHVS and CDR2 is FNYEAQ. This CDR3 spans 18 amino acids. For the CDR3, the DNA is TGTGCCAGCAGCTTAGCTTACAGGGGGCGCGGTTACACCGGGGAGCTGTTTTTT. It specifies CASSLAYRGRGYTGELFF. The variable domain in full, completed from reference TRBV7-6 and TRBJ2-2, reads GAGVSQSPRYKVTKRGQDVALRCDPISGHVSLYWYRQALGQGPEFLTYFNYEAQQDKSGLPNDRFSAERPEGSISTLTIQRTEQRDSAMYRCASSLAYRGRGYTGELFFGEGSRLTVL.

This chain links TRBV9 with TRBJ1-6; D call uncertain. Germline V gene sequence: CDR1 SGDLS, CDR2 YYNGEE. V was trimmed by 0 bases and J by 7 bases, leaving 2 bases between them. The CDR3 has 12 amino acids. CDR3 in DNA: TGTGCCAGCAGCGTAGGAAATTCACCCCTCCACTTT. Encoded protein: CASSVGNSPLHF.

The CDR3 bases are TGTGCCACCAGTGATTTGGAGGGAGAGCCCCAGCATTTT. Protein: CATSDLEGEPQHF. The rearrangement links TRBV24-1 to TRBJ1-5, with no clear D. The CDR3 has 13 amino acids. Per germline, CDR1 KGHDR and CDR2 SFDVKD. Deletions cut 0 bases from V and 8 bases from J, with 7 bases between.

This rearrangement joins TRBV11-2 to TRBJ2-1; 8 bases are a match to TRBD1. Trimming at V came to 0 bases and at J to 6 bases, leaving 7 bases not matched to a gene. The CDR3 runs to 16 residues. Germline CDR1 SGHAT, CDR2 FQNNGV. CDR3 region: CASSLDPRQGLNEQFF. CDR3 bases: TGTGCCAGCAGCTTAGATCCCCGACAGGGGCTCAATGAGCAGTTCTTC.

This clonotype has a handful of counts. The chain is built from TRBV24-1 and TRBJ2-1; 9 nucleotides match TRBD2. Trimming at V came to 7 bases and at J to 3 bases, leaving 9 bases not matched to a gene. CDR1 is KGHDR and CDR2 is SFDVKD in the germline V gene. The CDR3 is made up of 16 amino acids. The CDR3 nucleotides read TGTGCCACCAGCAATCCTAGCGGGGAAGGCTACAATGAGCAGTTCTTC. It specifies CATSNPSGEGYNEQFF.

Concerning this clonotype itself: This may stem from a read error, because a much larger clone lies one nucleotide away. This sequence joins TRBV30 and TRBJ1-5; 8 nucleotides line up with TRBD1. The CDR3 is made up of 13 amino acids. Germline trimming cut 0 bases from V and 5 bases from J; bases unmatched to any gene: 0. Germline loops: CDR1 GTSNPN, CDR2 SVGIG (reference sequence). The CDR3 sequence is CAWSVQGDQPQHF. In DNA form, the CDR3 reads TGTGCCTGGAGTGTACAGGGGGATCAGCCCCAGCATTTT.

CDR3 protein: CAARDSSTDTQYF. The CDR3 coding sequence is TGTGCCGCCCGTGATTCTAGCACAGATACGCAGTATTTT. This chain links TRBV6-6 with TRBJ2-3; no clear D. CDR1 and CDR2 from the germline V gene are MNHNY and SVGAGI (reference sequence). There are 13 residues in the CDR3. V lost 11 bases and J 0 bases, leaving 12 bases between the germline ends.